The present T cell receptor beta chain was sequenced within a study of CD4 T cells in relation to SARS-CoV-2 and coronaviruses. Assay used: immunoSEQ multiplex PCR; TCRdb lists only in-frame clones, some missing. In the table there are tens of thousands of clones, about 90% of which are singletons. The CDR3 totals 14 residues. The ends were cut back, 1 base at V and 5 bases at J, with 12 bases in the middle. Germline assignment: CDR1 SGHRS and CDR2 YFSETQ. The chain links TRBV5-1 to TRBJ2-5; D may be TRBD1 (6 bases). The specimen sequenced was naive CD4+ T cells from PBMCs. Specified subset: naive CD4+ T cells isolated by negative enrichment. The receptor was derived from an adult with COVID-19. CDR3 bases: TGCGCCAGCAGCTTGAGTCAGGGGCAGGAGACCCAGTACTTC. Protein sequence: CASSLSQGQETQYF. Full variable domain (missing parts from reference TRBV5-1 and TRBJ2-5): KAGVTQTPRYLIKTRGQQVTLSCSPISGHRSVSWYQQTPGQGLQFLFEYFSETQRNKGNFPGRFSGRQFSNSRSEMNVSTLELGDSALYLCASSLSQGQETQYFGPGTRLLVL.